This T cell receptor (beta chain) was identified in a study of human T cells and chemical hapten exposure. Study summary: Patch tests delivered 0.01% DPC to the upper back and were evaluated at 6 days. General study points: TCRs above 1 in 1000 frequency stayed constant with DPC sensitization. Relative to control repertoires, expanded TCRs gave rise to significantly more large CDR3 similarity clusters.

Regarding time point: patch test 3, about 24 weeks after DPC sensitization. Treatment defined: therapeutic diphenylcyclopropenone sensitization with weekly scalp DPC. Each cDNA molecule in the library carried unique molecular identifiers. TCRdb itself ran the RACE reads through MiXCR, one entry per CDR3 protein. Seen here are around 200,000 distinct CDR3 sequences, more than 20% observed once, and the top ten hold under 2.5%. Germline lookup yields CDR1 MNHEY and CDR2 SVGAGI. This CDR3 comprises 13 residues. V shed 7 bases and J 8 bases; nucleotides not matched to a gene: 4. A note on this clonotype: Its antigen is unknown.

The V and J genes are TRBV6-5 and TRBJ1-4, with 10 nucleotides matching TRBD1. The sequences come from whole blood, collected in connection with sensitization to the hapten diphenylcyclopropenone (DPC). The TCR was taken from a woman in her thirties or forties with alopecia areata. Some clones in this sample may be carry-over from other donors' samples. As DNA, the CDR3 is TGTGCCAGCACCGGGACAGGGGAGGAAAAACTGTTTTTT. Its protein product is CASTGTGEEKLFF.